These 9 T cell receptor beta chains were sequenced from one sample in a study of T cells in Graves' hyperthyroidism and ophthalmopathy. Authors of the study amplified TCR beta CDR3 regions from RNA transcripts. TCR CDR3 regions were first amplified by RT-PCR with HTBI primers. TCRdb fed the multiplex PCR reads into MiXCR, producing one record per CDR3 protein. The data show 330,000 or so distinct CDR3 sequences, around 18% seen once. Sequenced: blood. The receptors were sampled from a woman in her 40s with Graves' ophthalmopathy.

This clonotype was picked up many times. This chain links TRBV2 with TRBJ1-1; D is unresolved. The V end lost 4 bases, the J end lost 1 base, and 10 bases lay between the germline ends. This CDR3 has 14 residues. Germline values: CDR1 SNHLY, CDR2 FYNNEI. The CDR3 nucleotides are TGTGCCAGCAGTGTTCGGCAGGCGAACACTGAAGCTTTCTTT. Amino acid sequence: CASSVRQANTEAFF.

This clonotype was recorded at least ten times. The chain combines TRBV9 with TRBJ1-2; a possible D gene is TRBD1 (5 bases). There are 13 residues in the CDR3. V lost 3 bases, J lost 3 bases, and 9 bases lay in between. In germline, CDR1 is SGDLS, CDR2 YYNGEE. Written as DNA, the CDR3 is TGTGCCAGCAGCGGCACACAGGACTATGGCTACACCTTC. Its translation: CASSGTQDYGYTF.

This clonotype was found many times. J is TRBJ2-7 and V is TRBV7-9; D ambiguous. Deletions cut 4 bases from V and 3 bases from J, with 16 bases between. The CDR3 has 15 amino acids. Germline CDR1 is SEHNR and CDR2 is FQNEAQ (reference sequence). The CDR3 nucleotides are TGTGCCAGCAGCTCCGACCCACTGATAGGCTACGAGCAGTACTTC. It translates to CASSSDPLIGYEQYF.

Ten or more counts support this clonotype. This chain links TRBV6-1 with TRBJ1-2; TRBD1 matches at 8 bases. This CDR3 contains 11 residues. J lost 8 bases, V lost 10 bases, and 6 bases had no gene match. The germline V gene has CDR1 MNHNS and CDR2 SASEGT. CDR3 in amino acids: CATGQGSGYTF. Written as DNA, the CDR3 is TGTGCCACCGGACAGGGAAGCGGCTACACCTTC.

This clonotype was counted many times. J is TRBJ1-4 and V is TRBV7-3; D uncertain. This CDR3 spans 14 amino acids. Deletions cut 5 bases from V and 0 bases from J, with 7 bases between. Germline V gene lookup returns CDR1 SGHTA and CDR2 FQGTGA. In DNA, the CDR3 is TGTGCCAGCAGCCCGGGGTCAACTAATGAAAAACTGTTTTTT. This sequence encodes CASSPGSTNEKLFF.

This clonotype was seen ten or more times. This chain joins TRBV28 and TRBJ2-5, with TRBD1 matching 8 bases. There are 15 residues in the CDR3. Per the germline V gene, CDR1 is MDHEN and CDR2 is SYDVKM. V shed 6 bases, J shed 3 bases, and the junction held 9 bases outside the gene matches. The CDR3 region is CASSPSGQAKETQYF. The CDR3 DNA sequence: TGTGCCAGCAGCCCTTCGGGACAGGCAAAAGAGACCCAGTACTTC.

This clonotype came up many times. V usage is TRBV12-3 or TRBV12-4 and J usage is TRBJ2-5; D perhaps matches TRBD1 (6 bases). This CDR3 is 15 amino acids long. V dropped 5 bases and J dropped 4 bases, with 17 bases sitting between them. CDR3 bases: TGTGCCAGCAGTACGGGACAAACGAGTAGAGAGACCCAGTACTTC. The encoded protein is CASSTGQTSRETQYF.

A word on this clonotype: A read error may account for a junction end that differs from germline. V usage is TRBV12-3 or TRBV12-4 and J usage is TRBJ1-1; D is unresolved. The CDR3 has 13 residues. The CDR3 nucleotides read TGTGCCAGCAGCTTGATAACAGCGAGTGAAGCTTACTTT. Translating it yields CASSLITASEAYF.

There are many counts of this clonotype. This chain joins TRBV7-8 and TRBJ1-5; perhaps TRBD1 as D (6 bases). Germline assignment: CDR1 SGHVS and CDR2 FQNEAQ. The V gene lost 2 bases and the J gene lost 11 bases, with 16 bases spanning the gap. There are 14 residues in the CDR3. CDR3 amino acids: CASSLIALRGSQHF. The CDR3 bases are TGTGCCAGCAGCTTAATCGCTCTCAGGGGATCCCAGCATTTT.